This TCR beta chain is from a study of Graves' ophthalmopathy and Graves' hyperthyroidism. General observations from the study: Ophthalmopathy cases were distinguished from stable hyperthyroidism by a 13-signature model, reaching approximately 88% sensitivity and roughly 80% specificity.

New diagnoses, under 2 months' duration, and ages 18 to 65 characterized the hyperthyroidism patients. Exclusion covered patients with other autoimmune diseases or uncontrolled infections (as well as pregnancy or lactation). Thyroid ultrasound, orbital computed tomography, TRAb, serum thyroxine and clinical symptoms formed the basis of diagnosis. TCR beta CDR3 amplification used RNA transcripts. HTBI primers served in a first-round RT-PCR, which a second-round multiplex PCR followed. MiXCR was run by TCRdb on the multiplex PCR reads, yielding one entry per CDR3 protein. This table holds 620,000 or so distinct CDR3 sequences, about 20% found once. The V end was cut by 0 bases, the J end by 1 base, with 9 bases between. The CDR3 extends over 15 amino acids. Germline V gene data show CDR1 as MNHEY and CDR2 as SVGAGI. This clonotype was counted between two and nine times. The antigen is undetermined.

The chain links TRBV6-5 to TRBJ1-1; D remains unclear. Sequenced sample: peripheral blood. The receptor comes from a woman aged 18-30 years with stable Graves' hyperthyroidism. Some clones in this sample may be carry-over from other donors' samples. CDR3: CASSYSSSSNTEAFF. CDR3 bases: TGTGCCAGCAGTTACTCATCCAGCTCGAACACTGAAGCTTTCTTT.